This T cell receptor beta chain was recovered during a study of tissue T cells after allogeneic stem cell transplantation. Study results and limitations: Within patients, tissue anatomy strongly shaped TCR repertoire composition.

Steroid-refractory graft-versus-host disease after allogeneic hematopoietic cell transplant qualified adults for prospective research-autopsy enrollment. Using immunoSEQ multiplex PCR, the repertoire was profiled, and TCRdb retains in-frame clones only, with some absent. The top ten clones hold about 16% of a sample with around 3,000 clones, about 59% of them seen once. The germline V gene has CDR1 LGHNA and CDR2 YNFKEQ. This CDR3 is built from 13 residues. With 4 bases clipped from V and 5 bases from J, the junction kept 1 base outside the gene matches. To note about this clone: Its cognate antigen is unknown.

The specimen comprised ascending colon tissue, sampled at autopsy. The receptor's source is a male patient aged 60 or older with steroid-refractory graft-versus-host disease after an allogeneic stem cell transplant. Some of the T cells may derive from the graft donor. V is TRBV4-2 and J is TRBJ2-5; 10 nucleotides agree with TRBD2. The CDR3 bases are TGTGCCAGCAGCCCACTAGCGGGGGAGACCCAGTACTTC. Translating it yields CASSPLAGETQYF.